Reported below is one T cell receptor (beta chain). Other nucleotide sequences from this sample produce the same CDR3. In the authors' methods: Nucleated cell counts were estimated from reference gene primer amplification. TCRdb's table, derived via immunoSEQ multiplex PCR, lists solely in-frame clones and lacks some. The D gene and trimming were derived from the DNA, and the V and J assignments and clone size from that table. Of 75,000 to 95,000 clones detected, approximately 88% appear once; the ten largest clones hold 5.8%. The data derive from a study of blood T cell repertoires in COVID-19. Germline V gene sequence: CDR1 LGHDT, CDR2 YNNKEL (reference sequence). The CDR3 spans 15 residues. V was pared by 1 base and J by 0 bases, with 9 bases between.

This sequence joins TRBV3-1 (or the pseudogene TRBV3-2) and TRBJ1-1; D gene ambiguous. The receptor's source is a man aged 45 to 65 with active COVID-19. The sequencing input was peripheral blood. CDR3 nucleotides: TGTGCCAGCAGCCAAGGGCAGGTTTTGAACACTGAAGCTTTCTTT. Its translation: CASSQGQVLNTEAFF.